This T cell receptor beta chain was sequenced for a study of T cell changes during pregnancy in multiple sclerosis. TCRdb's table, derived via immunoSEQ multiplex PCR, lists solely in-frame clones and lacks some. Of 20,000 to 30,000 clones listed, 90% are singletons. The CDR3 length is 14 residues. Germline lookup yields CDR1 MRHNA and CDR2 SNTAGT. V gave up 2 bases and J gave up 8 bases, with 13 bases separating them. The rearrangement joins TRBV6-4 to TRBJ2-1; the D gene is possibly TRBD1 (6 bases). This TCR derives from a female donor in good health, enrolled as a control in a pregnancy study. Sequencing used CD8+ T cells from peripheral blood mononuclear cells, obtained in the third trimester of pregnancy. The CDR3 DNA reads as TGTGCCAGCAGTGACGGAGGTGGGGGCGATGAGCAGTTCTTC. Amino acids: CASSDGGGGDEQFF.